This TCR beta chain was identified during a study of control samples from healthy donors and cancer patients. Using immunoSEQ multiplex PCR, the repertoire was profiled, and TCRdb retains in-frame clones only, with some absent. This sample yields about 170,000 clones, of which about 90% are seen a single time; more than 10% belongs to the top ten. The CDR3 loop spans 13 amino acids. Germline CDR1 reads SSHAT; CDR2 reads FNYEAQ (reference sequence). V was cut by 5 bases and J by 9 bases, with 14 bases left in between. This TCR was recovered from a man under 40 in good health. V is TRBV7-7 and J is TRBJ2-1, with no clear D. What was sequenced was blood. This CDR3 is CASSLLPDGEQFF. CDR3 bases: TGTGCCAGCAGCCTCCTCCCGGATGGTGAGCAGTTCTTC. Looking up the rest from reference TRBV7-7 and TRBJ2-1 gives the full variable domain: GAGVSQSPRYKVTKRGQDVTLRCDPISSHATLYWYQQALGQGPEFLTYFNYEAQPDKSGLPSDRFSAERPEGSISTLTIQRTEQRDSAMYRCASSLLPDGEQFFGPGTRLTVL.